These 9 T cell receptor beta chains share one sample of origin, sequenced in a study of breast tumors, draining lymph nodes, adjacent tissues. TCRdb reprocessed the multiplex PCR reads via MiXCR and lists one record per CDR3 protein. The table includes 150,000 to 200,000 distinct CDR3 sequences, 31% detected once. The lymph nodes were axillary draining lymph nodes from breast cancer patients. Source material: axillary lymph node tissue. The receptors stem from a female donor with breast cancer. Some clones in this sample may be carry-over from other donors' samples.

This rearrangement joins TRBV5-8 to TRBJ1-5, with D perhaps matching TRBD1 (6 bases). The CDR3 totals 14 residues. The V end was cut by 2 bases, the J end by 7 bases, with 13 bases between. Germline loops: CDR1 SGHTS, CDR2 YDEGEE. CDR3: CASSFYRAKQPQHF. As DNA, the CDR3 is TGTGCCAGCAGCTTCTACAGGGCAAAACAGCCCCAGCATTTT.

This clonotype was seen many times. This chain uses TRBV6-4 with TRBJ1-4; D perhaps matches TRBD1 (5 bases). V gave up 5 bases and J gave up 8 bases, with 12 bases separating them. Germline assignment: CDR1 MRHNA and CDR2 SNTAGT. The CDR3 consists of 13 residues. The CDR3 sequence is CASSRQRGEKLFF. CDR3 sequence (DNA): TGTGCCAGCAGTAGGCAGAGGGGAGAAAAACTGTTTTTT.

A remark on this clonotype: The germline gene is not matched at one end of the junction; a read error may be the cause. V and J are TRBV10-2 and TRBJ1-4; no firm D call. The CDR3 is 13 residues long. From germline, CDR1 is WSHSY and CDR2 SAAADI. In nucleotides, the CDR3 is TGCGCCAGCAGATTCGGGCTGAATGAAAAACCGTTTTTT. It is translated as CASRFGLNEKPFF.

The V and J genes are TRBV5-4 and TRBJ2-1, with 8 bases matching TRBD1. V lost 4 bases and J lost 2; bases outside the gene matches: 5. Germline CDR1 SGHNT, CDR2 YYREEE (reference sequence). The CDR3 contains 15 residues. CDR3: CASSPRTGTYNEQFF. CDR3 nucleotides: TGTGCCAGCAGCCCAAGGACAGGGACCTACAATGAGCAGTTCTTC.

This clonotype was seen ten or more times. CDR3: CASSLRQGSTGELFF. CDR3 DNA: TGCGCCAGCAGCTTGCGGCAGGGCAGCACCGGGGAGCTGTTTTTT. The chain couples TRBV5-1 to TRBJ2-2; perhaps TRBD1 as D (5 bases). The CDR3 is made up of 15 amino acids. Per germline, CDR1 SGHRS and CDR2 YFSETQ. V dropped 1 base and J dropped 4 bases, with 11 bases sitting between them.

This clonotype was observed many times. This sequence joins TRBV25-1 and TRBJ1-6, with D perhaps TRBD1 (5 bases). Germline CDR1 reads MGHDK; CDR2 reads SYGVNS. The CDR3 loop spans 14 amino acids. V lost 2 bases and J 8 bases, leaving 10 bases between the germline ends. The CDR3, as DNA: TGTGCCAGCAGTGAAGGAGGGGCTTATTCACCCCTCCACTTT. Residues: CASSEGGAYSPLHF.

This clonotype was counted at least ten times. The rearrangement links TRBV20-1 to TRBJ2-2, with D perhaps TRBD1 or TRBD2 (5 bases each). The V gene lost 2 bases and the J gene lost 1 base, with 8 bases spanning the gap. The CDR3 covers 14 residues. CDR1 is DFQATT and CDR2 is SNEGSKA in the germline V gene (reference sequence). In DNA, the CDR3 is TGCAGTGCTAGAACGGGGCGGAACACCGGGGAGCTGTTTTTT. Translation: CSARTGRNTGELFF.

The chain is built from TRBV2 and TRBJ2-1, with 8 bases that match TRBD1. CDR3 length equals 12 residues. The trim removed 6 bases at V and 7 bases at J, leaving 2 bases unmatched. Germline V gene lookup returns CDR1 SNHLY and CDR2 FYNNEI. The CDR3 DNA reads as TGTGCCAGCAGACGACAGGGGAATGAGCAGTTCTTC. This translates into CASRRQGNEQFF.

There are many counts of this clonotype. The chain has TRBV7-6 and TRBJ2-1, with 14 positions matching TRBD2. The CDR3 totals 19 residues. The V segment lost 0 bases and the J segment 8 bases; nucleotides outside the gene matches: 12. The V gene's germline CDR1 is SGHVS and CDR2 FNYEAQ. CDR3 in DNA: TGTGCCAGCAGCTTAGCTGCCTCCGGGACTAGCGGGGGTAATGATGAGCAGTTCTTC. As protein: CASSLAASGTSGGNDEQFF. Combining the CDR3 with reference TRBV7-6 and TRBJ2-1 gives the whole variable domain GAGVSQSPRYKVTKRGQDVALRCDPISGHVSLYWYRQALGQGPEFLTYFNYEAQQDKSGLPNDRFSAERPEGSISTLTIQRTEQRDSAMYRCASSLAASGTSGGNDEQFFGPGTRLTVL.